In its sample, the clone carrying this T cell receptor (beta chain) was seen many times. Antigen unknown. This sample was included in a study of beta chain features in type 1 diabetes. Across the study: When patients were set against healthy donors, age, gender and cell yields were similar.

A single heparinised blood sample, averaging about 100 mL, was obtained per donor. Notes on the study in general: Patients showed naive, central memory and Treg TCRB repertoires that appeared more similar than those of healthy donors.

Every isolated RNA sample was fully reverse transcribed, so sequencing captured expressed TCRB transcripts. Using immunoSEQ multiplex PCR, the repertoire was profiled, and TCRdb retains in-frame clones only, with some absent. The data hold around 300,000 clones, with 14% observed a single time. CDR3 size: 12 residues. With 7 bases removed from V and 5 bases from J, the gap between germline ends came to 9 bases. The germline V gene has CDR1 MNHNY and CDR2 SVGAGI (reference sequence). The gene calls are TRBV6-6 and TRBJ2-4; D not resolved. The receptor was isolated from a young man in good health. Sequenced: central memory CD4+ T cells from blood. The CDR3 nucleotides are TGTGCCAGCACTATGACCGAAAACATTCAGTACTTC. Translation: CASTMTENIQYF.